The 21 T cell receptor beta chains listed next were all sequenced from one sample in a study of blood T cell repertoires in COVID-19. The assay was immunoSEQ multiplex PCR, and TCRdb's table has in-frame clones only and misses some. The profile shows fewer than 200,000 clones, roughly 89% of them singletons. The sample comprised PBMCs or T cells enriched from blood (not recorded which). These TCRs come from a woman under 40 who had been exposed to COVID-19.

The rearrangement links TRBV3-1 (or the pseudogene TRBV3-2) to TRBJ2-1; 9 bases fit TRBD1. Germline loops: CDR1 LGHDT, CDR2 YNNKEL (reference sequence). The CDR3 is 15 residues long. V shed 4 bases and J 3 bases; nucleotides not matched to a gene: 4. Written as DNA, the CDR3 is TGTGCCAGCAGCCCTCGGACAGGGGTCTACAATGAGCAGTTCTTC. Translation: CASSPRTGVYNEQFF.

The chain employs TRBV5-6 and TRBJ2-1; 12 bases agree with TRBD2. The CDR3 consists of 14 residues. Trimming removed 1 base from V and 10 bases from J; junction bases left unmatched: 3. Germline V lookup: CDR1 SGHDT, CDR2 YYEEEE. The CDR3 loop reads CASSLTSGGPEQFF. The CDR3 DNA reads as TGTGCCAGCAGCTTGACTAGCGGGGGGCCAGAGCAGTTCTTC.

The J gene is TRBJ2-3, the V gene TRBV29-1; 11 nucleotides align to TRBD2. V gave up 7 bases and J gave up 6 bases; unmatched junction bases: 6. The CDR3 contains 13 residues. Per germline, CDR1 SQVTM and CDR2 ANQGSEA. The CDR3 protein is CSAVAGGLDTQYF. DNA for the CDR3: TGCAGCGCCGTAGCGGGGGGGCTCGATACGCAGTATTTT.

This CDR3 reads CASSLAEGGDIQYF. The CDR3 nucleotides are TGCGCCAGCAGCTTGGCCGAGGGTGGGGACATTCAGTACTTC. The gene calls are TRBV5-1 and TRBJ2-4, with a tentative D call TRBD2 (5 bases). Per germline, CDR1 SGHRS and CDR2 YFSETQ. This CDR3 region has 14 residues. Trimming pared 0 bases from V and 8 bases from J, leaving 12 bases between.

This chain links TRBV7-9 with TRBJ2-3; possible D gene TRBD2, 6 bases. CDR1 and CDR2 (germline): SEHNR, FQNEAQ (reference sequence). Trimming shortened V by 4 bases and J by 0 bases, and 14 bases separated the two germline ends. The CDR3 length is 16 residues. The CDR3: CASSSGVGGSTDTQYF. DNA of the CDR3: TGTGCCAGCAGCTCGGGCGTGGGGGGTAGCACAGATACGCAGTATTTT.

The chain is built from TRBV12-5 and TRBJ1-3; no firm D call. V lost 7 bases, J lost 2 bases, and 6 bases lay in between. Germline V gene lookup returns CDR1 LGHNT and CDR2 FRNRAP. This CDR3 is 12 amino acids long. The CDR3 is CASARPGNTIYF. CDR3 coding DNA: TGTGCTAGTGCTAGGCCTGGAAACACCATATATTTT.

The chain links TRBV7-9 to TRBJ1-4; 9 bases agree with TRBD1. The CDR3 sequence is 14 residues long. V was clipped by 1 base and J by 6 bases; unmatched bases: 0. Germline V CDR1 and CDR2: SEHNR, FQNEAQ (reference sequence). The CDR3 loop is CASSLDRGHEKLFF. In nucleotides, the CDR3 is TGTGCCAGCAGCTTAGACAGGGGGCATGAAAAACTGTTTTTT.

The chain has TRBV6-5 and TRBJ1-5; D is unclear. Deletions cut 6 bases from V and 0 bases from J, with 6 bases between. CDR3 size: 13 residues. The germline V gene encodes CDR1 MNHEY and CDR2 SVGAGI. The CDR3 sequence: CASRAVSNQPQHF. The CDR3 nucleotides are TGTGCCAGCAGGGCAGTTAGCAATCAGCCCCAGCATTTT.

The V call is TRBV6-5, the J call TRBJ1-1; 8 nucleotides align to TRBD1. Per the germline V gene, CDR1 is MNHEY and CDR2 is SVGAGI. The V gene end was trimmed by 7 bases and the J gene end by 0 bases; junction bases not matched to a gene: 4. This CDR3 region has 14 residues. DNA for the CDR3: TGTGCCAGCACCACAGGGGGGATGAACACTGAAGCTTTCTTT. It codes for CASTTGGMNTEAFF.

The gene calls are TRBV7-2 and TRBJ2-6, with TRBD1 matching 11 bases. Trimming removed 5 bases from V and 0 bases from J; junction bases left unmatched: 9. Germline CDR1 reads SGHTA; CDR2 reads FQGNSA. CDR3 size: 19 residues. CDR3 coding DNA: TGTGCCAGCAGCAGACGGACAGGGGGCGCTGGCTCTGGGGCCAACGTCCTGACTTTC. This translates into CASSRRTGGAGSGANVLTF.

V is TRBV3-1 (or the pseudogene TRBV3-2) and J is TRBJ1-2; D unclear. The CDR3 sequence is 12 residues long. V was trimmed by 5 bases and J by 8 bases, leaving 12 bases between them. The germline V gene encodes CDR1 LGHDT and CDR2 YNNKEL (reference sequence). DNA of the CDR3: TGTGCCAGCAGCTCAATTGCGCGGGGCTACACCTTC. It yields the protein CASSSIARGYTF.

The chain recombines TRBV9 with TRBJ2-2; 10 nucleotides align to TRBD2. Germline V CDR1 and CDR2: SGDLS, YYNGEE. V lost 4 bases, J lost 4 bases, and 19 bases stayed unmatched. This CDR3 comprises 20 residues. This CDR3 is CASSFPMGASGGKVTGELFF. The CDR3 DNA follows: TGTGCCAGCAGCTTTCCTATGGGGGCTAGCGGGGGTAAGGTCACCGGGGAGCTGTTTTTT.

The chain carries TRBV2 and TRBJ2-7; TRBD2 aligns across 12 bases. Germline V gives CDR1 SNHLY, CDR2 FYNNEI. The CDR3 totals 16 residues. V shed 7 bases and J 3 bases; nucleotides not matched to a gene: 10. Here the CDR3 DNA reads TGTGCCAGCAAGGACACTAGCGGGGGGATACTCTACGAGCAGTACTTC. Protein sequence: CASKDTSGGILYEQYF.

J is TRBJ2-1 and V is TRBV9, with 10 bases fitting TRBD2. The CDR3 sequence is 18 residues long. Unmatched junction bases numbered 14, after V lost 2 bases and J lost 6 bases. Germline CDR1 is SGDLS and CDR2 is YYNGEE. The CDR3 protein is CASSVDQAGLALSNEQFF. CDR3 nucleotide sequence: TGTGCCAGCAGCGTGGATCAGGCGGGACTAGCGCTCTCCAATGAGCAGTTCTTC.

The chain has TRBV7-2 and TRBJ2-5, with 9 bases matching TRBD1. From germline, CDR1 is SGHTA and CDR2 FQGNSA. The V and J ends lost 5 bases and 5 bases, in that order; junction bases with no gene match: 9. This CDR3 comprises 15 residues. The CDR3 DNA reads as TGTGCCAGCAGCCACCAAACAGGGGGCAGGGAGACCCAGTACTTC. Translated: CASSHQTGGRETQYF.

The rearrangement joins TRBV19 to TRBJ1-4; perhaps TRBD1 as D (5 bases). Germline-derived CDR1 and CDR2 are LNHDA and SQIVND (reference sequence). The CDR3 runs 15 residues. With 2 bases removed from V and 3 bases from J, the gap between germline ends came to 10 bases. The CDR3 spells CASSISRVANEKLFF. The DNA of the CDR3 is TGTGCCAGTAGTATATCCAGGGTTGCTAATGAAAAACTGTTTTTT.

This clone was seen a single time. The chain joins TRBV10-3 to TRBJ1-5; TRBD1 agrees at 8 bases. V was pared by 3 bases and J by 3 bases, with 7 bases of the junction left unmatched. CDR3 length: 16 residues. Germline CDR1 ENHRY, CDR2 SYGVKD. The CDR3 DNA follows: TGTGCCATCAGTGACGGGACAGGTAGTTACAATCAGCCCCAGCATTTT. Its translation: CAISDGTGSYNQPQHF.

The chain has TRBV5-5 and TRBJ2-3, with TRBD1 as a possible D gene (5 bases). The germline V gene has CDR1 SGHKS and CDR2 YYEKEE (reference sequence). The CDR3 consists of 15 residues. Trimming left V 1 base short and J 6 bases short, with 15 bases between. The CDR3 DNA follows: TGTGCCAGCAGCTTGTTATTAGGGGCGTGGGATACGCAGTATTTT. This encodes CASSLLLGAWDTQYF.

V usage is TRBV15 and J usage is TRBJ2-7; TRBD1 agrees at 7 bases. Germline-derived CDR1 and CDR2 are LNHNV and YYDKDF (reference sequence). Trimming took 5 bases from V and 3 from J; bases not matched to a gene: 7. The CDR3 loop spans 14 amino acids. CDR3 DNA sequence: TGTGCCACCAGCCAACAGGGGCCGGACTACGAGCAGTACTTC. Residues: CATSQQGPDYEQYF.

The count of this clone is one. J is TRBJ2-7 and V is TRBV27; weak D call: TRBD1 (5 bases). Germline V gives CDR1 MNHEY, CDR2 SMNVEV (reference sequence). The CDR3 sequence is 15 residues long. The germline V and J ends were trimmed by 7 bases and 2 bases, with 18 bases remaining between them. The DNA for the CDR3 is TGTGCCAGCACCCGACAGCTCGGGCCGACCTACGAGCAGTACTTC. It is translated as CASTRQLGPTYEQYF.

The genes are TRBV6-5 and TRBJ1-2; TRBD1 matches 8 bases. The CDR3 consists of 13 residues. The germline gives CDR1 MNHEY, CDR2 SVGAGI. V lost 7 bases to trimming and J lost 4 bases; unmatched junction nucleotides: 5. CDR3 DNA: TGTGCCAGCAACAGGGGGACAGGCTATGGCTACACCTTC. It is translated as CASNRGTGYGYTF.